This T cell receptor (beta chain) was obtained from a study of blood T cell repertoires in COVID-19. Study-level background: From T cells, B-cell-depleted T cells, or PBMCs came the material, which was cDNA or gDNA.

Sequencing was performed with immunoSEQ multiplex PCR; in TCRdb, only in-frame clones are kept and a portion is missing. The sample lists approximately 350,000 clones; roughly 84% were seen once. Recruits, aged roughly 18 to 100 years, lived in 24 US areas. Cohort allocation depended upon clinical history that participants reported. Sequencing was done on a sample of PBMCs or T cells enriched from blood (not recorded which). The sequence derives from a woman aged 25 to 39 who had recovered from COVID-19.

The CDR3 spells CASRSTNRVDTDTQYF. The CDR3, as DNA: TGTGCCAGCAGATCAACGAACAGGGTAGACACAGATACGCAGTATTTT. This chain links TRBV28 with TRBJ2-3; maybe TRBD1 (6 bases). The CDR3 runs 16 residues. Germline CDR1 is MDHEN and CDR2 is SYDVKM. V lost 6 bases and J lost 2, with 18 bases in between.